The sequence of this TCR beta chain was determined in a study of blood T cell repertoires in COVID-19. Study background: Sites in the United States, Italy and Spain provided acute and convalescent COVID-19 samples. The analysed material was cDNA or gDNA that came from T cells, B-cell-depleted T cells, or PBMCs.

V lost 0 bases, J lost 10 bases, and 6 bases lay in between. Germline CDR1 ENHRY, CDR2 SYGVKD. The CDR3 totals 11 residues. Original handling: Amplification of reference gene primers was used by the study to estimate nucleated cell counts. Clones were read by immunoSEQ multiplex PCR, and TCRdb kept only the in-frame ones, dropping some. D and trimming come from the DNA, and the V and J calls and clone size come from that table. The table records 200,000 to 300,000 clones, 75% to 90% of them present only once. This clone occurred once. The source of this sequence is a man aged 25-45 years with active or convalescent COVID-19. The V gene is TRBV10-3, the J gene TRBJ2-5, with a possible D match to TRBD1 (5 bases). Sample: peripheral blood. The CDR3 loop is CAISESQGQYF. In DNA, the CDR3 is TGTGCCATCAGTGAGTCGCAGGGCCAGTACTTC.